This T cell receptor beta chain was sequenced in a study of blood T cell repertoires in COVID-19. In the study overall: From the United States, Italy and Spain came samples of acute and convalescent COVID-19. The analysed material was cDNA or gDNA that came from T cells, B-cell-depleted T cells, or PBMCs.

CDR1 and CDR2 from the germline V gene are KGHSH and LQKENI. Trimming removed 0 bases at V and 7 bases at J, with 10 bases between. There are 14 residues in the CDR3. Authors' processing steps: Scientists estimated how many nucleated cells there were by amplifying reference gene primers. The table came from immunoSEQ multiplex PCR; TCRdb's copy has only in-frame clones and leaves some out. V and J calls and clone size follow that table, whereas D and trimming were derived from the DNA. The repertoire has 150,000 to 200,000 clones, about 85% of them found once; the top ten carry 9.8%. This clone showed up just a few times.

This chain links TRBV18 with TRBJ2-1, with D perhaps TRBD2 (6 bases). This TCR was recovered from a woman aged 80 or over with acute or convalescent COVID-19. The sample comprised peripheral blood. In nucleotides, the CDR3 is TGTGCCAGCTCACCACCGGTCGGGGGTAATGAGCAGTTCTTC. The encoded protein is CASSPPVGGNEQFF.